The clone carrying this TCR beta chain was picked up a small number of times. Total RNA, at least 5.5 micrograms per sample, was extracted from PBMCs. The data originate from a study of blood T cells in healthy people across ages. PCR was performed a second time for roughly 7 to 11 cycles using a sample-barcoded 5' primer and a J-beta primer mix. TCRdb used MiXCR to reprocess the 5' RACE reads, holding one entry per CDR3 protein. The sample has some 940,000 distinct CDR3 sequences; roughly 29% are singletons. The same data also went into a second study, on T cells of mothers and their children.

Sequenced sample: blood. This receptor was taken from a woman aged 40 to 49 in good health.

The CDR3 nucleotides are TGCGCCAGCAGCTTACGGGGGACTACACTGCATGCAGATACGCAGTATTTT. Translated, it gives CASSLRGTTLHADTQYF. The rearrangement uses TRBV5-1 and TRBJ2-3; 7 bases fit TRBD2. Germline V gene data show CDR1 as SGHRS and CDR2 as YFSETQ. This CDR3 has 17 amino acids. The V gene end was trimmed by 2 bases and the J gene end by 4 bases; junction bases not matched to a gene: 13. Full variable domain (rest looked up from reference TRBV5-1 and TRBJ2-3): KAGVTQTPRYLIKTRGQQVTLSCSPISGHRSVSWYQQTPGQGLQFLFEYFSETQRNKGNFPGRFSGRQFSNSRSEMNVSTLELGDSALYLCASSLRGTTLHADTQYFGPGTRLTVL.